This record covers a single TCR beta chain. Antigen specificity is unknown. The data belong to a study of blood T cells in healthy people across ages. V dropped 4 bases and J dropped 3 bases, with 16 bases sitting between them. Germline V gives CDR1 MNHEY, CDR2 SVGAGI. This CDR3 region has 17 residues. Study-wide points: Older age went with lower TCR beta diversity per million T cells, in a roughly linear way. Investigators treated diversity estimates from one million T cells as underestimates.

Isolated PBMCs totaled at least 7 million in each sample. Alongside a J-beta primer mix, a sample-barcoded 5' primer served in a second PCR lasting about 7 to 12 cycles. TCRdb re-called the 5' RACE reads through MiXCR, storing one row per CDR3 protein. The sample contains about 770,000 distinct CDR3 sequences, around 45% of which appear only once. Source material: blood. The receptor was derived from a man aged 60 to 69 in good health. This chain joins TRBV6-5 and TRBJ1-6; TRBD1 might be the D (6 bases). The CDR3 DNA sequence: TGTGCCAGCAGTTCCCCCGGCAGGGGAGGCTATAATTCACCCCTCCACTTT. Translation: CASSSPGRGGYNSPLHF.